The clone carrying this T cell receptor beta chain is large by share. As yet, its antigen is unknown. This sample stems from a study of circulating CD8 cells and anti-PD-1 response in melanoma. In the study overall: Patients received intravenous nivolumab, 3 mg/kg, every 2 weeks. About 55% of the 13 melanoma patients received first-line anti-PD-1 therapy.

Regarding the study as a whole: Subset repertoires were largely private at M1, with under 7% shared. Some patients were treatment-naive; others were previously treated.

This CDR3 is 12 amino acids long. V was clipped by 4 bases and J by 7 bases, with 12 bases between them. Germline V gene data show CDR1 as SQVTM and CDR2 as ANQGSEA. Using approximately 14 ng of total RNA, TCR libraries were made with the QIAseq Immune Repertoire TCR panel. TCRdb fed the reads into MiXCR, producing one record per CDR3 protein. The sample includes fewer than 400 distinct CDR3 sequences, around a tenth of them seen just once. Sorting of live CD3+CD8+TCRalphabeta+ cells by PD-1 and/or TIGIT gave four subsets. The sequencing here drew on CD8+ T cells from PBMCs, taken at baseline or after one month of anti-PD-1 therapy (not recorded which). V gene TRBV29-1 combines with J gene TRBJ2-3; possibly TRBD1 for D (6 bases). This clonotype originated in a human donor with melanoma. CDR3 sequence: CSVGTDEHTQYF. The CDR3 DNA reads as TGCAGCGTTGGGACAGATGAACATACGCAGTATTTT.